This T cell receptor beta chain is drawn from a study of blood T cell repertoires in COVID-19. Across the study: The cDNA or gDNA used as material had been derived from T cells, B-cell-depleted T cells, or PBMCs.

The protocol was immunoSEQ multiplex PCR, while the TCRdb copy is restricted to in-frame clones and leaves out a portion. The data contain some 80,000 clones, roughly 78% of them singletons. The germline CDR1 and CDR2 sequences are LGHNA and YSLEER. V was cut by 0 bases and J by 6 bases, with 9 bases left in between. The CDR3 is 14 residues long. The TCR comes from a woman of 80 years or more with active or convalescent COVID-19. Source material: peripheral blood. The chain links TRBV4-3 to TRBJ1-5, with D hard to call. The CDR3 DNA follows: TGCGCCAGCAGCCAAGATATAGGAGTTCAGCCCCAGCATTTT. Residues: CASSQDIGVQPQHF.